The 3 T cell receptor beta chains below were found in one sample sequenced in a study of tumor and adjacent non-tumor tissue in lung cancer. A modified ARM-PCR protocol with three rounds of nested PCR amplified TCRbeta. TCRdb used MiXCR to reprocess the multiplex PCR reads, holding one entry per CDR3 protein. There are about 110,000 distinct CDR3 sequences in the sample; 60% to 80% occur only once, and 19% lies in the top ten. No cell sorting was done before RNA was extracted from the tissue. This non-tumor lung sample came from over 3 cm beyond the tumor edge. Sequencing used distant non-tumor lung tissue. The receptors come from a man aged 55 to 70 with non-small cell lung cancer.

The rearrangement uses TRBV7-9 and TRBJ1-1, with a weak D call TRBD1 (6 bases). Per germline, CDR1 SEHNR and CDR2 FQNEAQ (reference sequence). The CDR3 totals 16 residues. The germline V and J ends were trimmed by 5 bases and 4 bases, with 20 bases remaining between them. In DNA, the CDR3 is TGTGCCAGCAGCCCTAGGCTGTCGGGGGGCGGCACTGAAGCTTTCTTT. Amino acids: CASSPRLSGGGTEAFF.

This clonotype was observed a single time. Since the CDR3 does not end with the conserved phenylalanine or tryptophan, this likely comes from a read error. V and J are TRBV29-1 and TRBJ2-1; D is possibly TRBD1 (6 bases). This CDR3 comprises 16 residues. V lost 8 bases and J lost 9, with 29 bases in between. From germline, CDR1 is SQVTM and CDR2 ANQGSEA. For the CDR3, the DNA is TGCAGCACTAACGAGGCCACACAGGGTGGCACGGGTGAGCAGTTCCTC. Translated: CSTNEATQGGTGEQFL.

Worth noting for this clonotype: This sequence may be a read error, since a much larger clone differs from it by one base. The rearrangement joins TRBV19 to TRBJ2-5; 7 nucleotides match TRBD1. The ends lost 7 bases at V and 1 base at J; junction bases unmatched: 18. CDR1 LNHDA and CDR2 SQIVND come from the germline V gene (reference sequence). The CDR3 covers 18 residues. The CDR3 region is CASTQRGQEFMCQETQYF. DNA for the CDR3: TGTGCCAGTACCCAAAGGGGGCAGGAGTTTATGTGCCAAGAGACCCAGTACTTC. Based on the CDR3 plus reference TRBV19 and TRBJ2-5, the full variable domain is DGGITQSPKYLFRKEGQNVTLSCEQNLNHDAMYWYRQDPGQGLRLIYYSQIVNDFQKGDIAEGYSVSREKKESFPLTVTSAQKNPTAFYLCASTQRGQEFMCQETQYFGPGTRLLVL.